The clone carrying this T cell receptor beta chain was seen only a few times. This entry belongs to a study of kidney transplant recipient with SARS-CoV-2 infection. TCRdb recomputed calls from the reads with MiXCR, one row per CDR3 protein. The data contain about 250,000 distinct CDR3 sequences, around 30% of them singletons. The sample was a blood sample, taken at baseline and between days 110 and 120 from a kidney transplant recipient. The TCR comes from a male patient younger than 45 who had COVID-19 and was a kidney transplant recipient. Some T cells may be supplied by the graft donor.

The CDR3 region is CASSTPGLRDEQFF. The CDR3 DNA sequence: TGTGCCAGTAGTACACCGGGACTTCGCGATGAGCAGTTCTTC. V is TRBV19 and J is TRBJ2-1, with a weak D call TRBD2 (6 bases). Trimming took off 4 bases at V and 8 bases at J, with 15 bases between the two ends. CDR1 is LNHDA and CDR2 is SQIVND in the germline V gene (reference sequence). This CDR3 comprises 14 residues.